The T cell receptor beta chain under discussion was sequenced for a study of tumor-infiltrating lymphocytes in localized non-small cell lung cancer. General study results and limits: Compared with uninvolved lung, tumors showed higher T cell infiltration by TCRbeta sequencing. TCR sequencing covered a subset of patients with enough tissue.

The method was immunoSEQ multiplex PCR; TCRdb's version includes in-frame clones alone and lacks a portion of them. Found here are thousands of clones, 65% to 80% of them singletons; the top ten hold approximately 14%. Worth noting for this clone: Its antigen is not identified. An end of the junction differs from the germline gene, which may be a read error.

The specimen was lung tumor tissue. The receptor's source is a human donor with non-small cell lung cancer.

The CDR3 DNA reads TGTGCCTGGAGTGAGGGACAGACTGAAAAACTGCTTTTT. This encodes CAWSEGQTEKLLF. The chain couples TRBV30 to TRBJ1-4; 7 bases are a match to TRBD1. The CDR3 loop spans 13 amino acids. Per the germline V gene, CDR1 is GTSNPN and CDR2 is SVGIG (reference sequence).